These T cell receptor beta chains were read from a single sample in a study of T-cell memory formation after mild COVID-19. MiXCR, applied by TCRdb to the 5' RACE reads, yields one record per CDR3 protein. This table has hundreds of thousands of distinct CDR3 sequences, 20% to 25% appearing once. Specimen: PBMCs or a T cell subset sorted from them (not recorded which). These receptors all stem from a man in his late teens or twenties who had mild COVID-19 (a few samples of this study predate the infection). Cell type and time point are not known. CDR3s include the opening cysteine and the closing phenylalanine or tryptophan. A D gene is named only where the DNA matches it firmly. Clone size, where shown, is once, few, many, or a class for clones that have expanded.

CDR3 protein	CDR3 DNA	D gene	clone size	V gene	J gene
CASSQGPGRGNTIYF	TGCGCCAGCAGCCAAGGGCCAGGGAGAGGAAACACCATATATTTT	-	-	TRBV4-1	TRBJ1-3
CASSDTQQGLTGNTIYF	TGCGCCAGCAGCGATACCCAACAGGGCCTCACTGGAAACACCATATATTTT	-	-	TRBV4-3	TRBJ1-3
CASSTPNGGRGVAFF	TGTGCCAGCAGTACCCCGAACGGGGGGCGAGGGGTTGCTTTCTTT	-	-	TRBV27	TRBJ1-1
CATRRSGAYNEQFF	TGTGCCACAAGGAGGTCAGGAGCTTACAATGAGCAGTTCTTC	-	few	TRBV6-2/TRBV6-3	TRBJ2-1
CASSTLGFGYTF	TGTGCCAGCAGCACTCTTGGGTTCGGCTACACCTTC	-	-	TRBV7-8	TRBJ1-2
CASSFSFLSEQYF	TGTGCCAGCAGCTTTTCCTTTTTAAGCGAGCAGTACTTC	-	few	TRBV5-6	TRBJ2-7
CASSGTGSSTDTQYF	TGTGCCAGCAGCGGGACAGGTTCTAGCACAGATACGCAGTATTTT	TRBD1	-	TRBV2	TRBJ2-3
CSARDIRAGSWGYTF	TGCAGTGCTAGGGACATCCGGGCCGGATCGTGGGGCTACACCTTC	-	-	TRBV20-1	TRBJ1-2
CASSLEDARFSEQYF	TGTGCCAGCAGCTTAGAAGACGCCAGATTTAGCGAGCAGTACTTC	-	-	TRBV5-5	TRBJ2-7
CASSEWRGGPTGELFF	TGTGCCAGCAGTGAATGGCGGGGGGGCCCTACCGGGGAGCTGTTTTTT	TRBD2	-	TRBV2	TRBJ2-2
CASSYDSNYGYTF	TGTGCCAGCAGTTACGACAGCAACTATGGCTACACCTTC	-	few	TRBV6-5	TRBJ1-2
CASSQTGFLREQFF	TGTGCCAGCAGTCAGACAGGGTTTCTACGTGAGCAGTTCTTC	TRBD1	-	TRBV6-5	TRBJ2-1
CASSQPRRERGRDTQYF	TGCGCCAGCAGCCAGCCTAGACGGGAGAGGGGGAGAGATACGCAGTATTTT	-	-	TRBV4-1	TRBJ2-3
CASSSQGGSNEQFF	TGCGCCAGCAGCTCGCAGGGTGGTTCCAATGAGCAGTTCTTC	-	few	TRBV5-1	TRBJ2-1
CASSVEGYSNQPQHF	TGTGCCAGCAGCGTAGAGGGCTATAGCAATCAGCCCCAGCATTTT	-	-	TRBV9	TRBJ1-5
CASSPRPVTVNYGYTF	TGTGCCAGCAGCCCCCGGCCCGTCACCGTAAACTATGGCTACACCTTC	-	-	TRBV7-2	TRBJ1-2
CASSPRGAKNIQYF	TGTGCCAGCAGCCCTCGGGGAGCCAAAAACATTCAGTACTTC	-	few	TRBV9	TRBJ2-4
CATSDETGELYGYTF	TGTGCCACCAGTGATGAGACAGGGGAACTCTATGGCTACACCTTC	TRBD1	-	TRBV24-1	TRBJ1-2
CASSQNPDRTGELFF	TGTGCCAGCAGCCAAAATCCTGACAGAACCGGGGAGCTGTTTTTT	-	few	TRBV7-8	TRBJ2-2
CASSRTGGGDTQYF	TGTGCCAGCTCTCGGACTGGGGGCGGTGATACGCAGTATTTT	-	-	TRBV7-9	TRBJ2-3
CASSRRLAGGIPDTQYF	TGCGCCAGCAGCCGTCGACTAGCGGGGGGGATCCCAGATACGCAGTATTTT	TRBD2	-	TRBV4-1	TRBJ2-3
CASSSTGTLYEQYF	TGTGCCAGCAGCTCGACCGGGACTCTCTACGAGCAGTACTTC	-	few	TRBV27	TRBJ2-7
CASSLYVGGLSYEQYF	TGTGCCAGCAGCTTGTACGTAGGAGGTCTGTCCTACGAGCAGTACTTC	-	few	TRBV5-6	TRBJ2-7
CSARDVAGGYNEQFF	TGCAGTGCTAGAGATGTCGCGGGGGGGTACAATGAGCAGTTCTTC	TRBD2	few	TRBV20-1	TRBJ2-1